This passage covers 3 T cell receptor beta chains from one sample sequenced in a study of T cell changes during pregnancy in multiple sclerosis (dated by TCRdb to about 2019). Library generation was performed with the immunoSEQ multiplex PCR assay. Held by TCRdb, this immuneACCESS table contains in-frame sequences only and omits some clones. Under half of the omission traces to an unresolved V gene where checked; the cause of the rest is unknown. The sample has some 69,000 clones on record, approximately 92% of them singletons. 2% to 2.5% of the sample comes from the top ten. This material consisted of peripheral blood, taken in the second trimester of pregnancy. These receptors originate from a female donor in good health, enrolled as a control in a pregnancy study.

The chain combines TRBV7-2 with TRBJ1-2; 8 positions agree with TRBD1. The CDR3 is 15 residues long. The V gene's germline CDR1 is SGHTA and CDR2 FQGNSA. V was pared by 5 bases and J by 4 bases, with 9 bases of the junction left unmatched. The CDR3 nucleotides are TGTGCCAGCAGCAGAGATCAGGGGGCGGTCTATGGCTACACCTTC. It specifies CASSRDQGAVYGYTF.

The rearrangement uses TRBV13 and TRBJ1-6; D remains unclear. This CDR3 is 16 amino acids long. The germline V gene encodes CDR1 PRHDT and CDR2 FYEKMQ (reference sequence). The germline V and J ends were trimmed by 4 bases and 7 bases, with 17 bases remaining between them. The CDR3 DNA is TGTGCCAGCAGCTCCTCCAGGCAGGCCGAGAATTCACCCCTCCACTTT. This encodes CASSSSRQAENSPLHF. Drawing the rest from reference TRBV13 and TRBJ1-6, the complete variable domain is AAGVIQSPRHLIKEKRETATLKCYPIPRHDTVYWYQQGPGQDPQFLISFYEKMQSDKGSIPDRFSAQQFSDYHSELNMSSLELGDSALYFCASSSSRQAENSPLHFGNGTRLTVT.

The chain is built from TRBV7-9 and TRBJ1-1; D remains unclear. This CDR3 has 13 residues. Germline V gene sequence: CDR1 SEHNR, CDR2 FQNEAQ (reference sequence). Trimming shortened V by 5 bases and J by 1 base, and 8 bases separated the two germline ends. The chain's CDR3 is CASSPPGNTEAFF. The DNA for the CDR3 is TGTGCCAGCAGCCCCCCGGGGAACACTGAAGCTTTCTTT. The full variable domain, completed using reference TRBV7-9 and TRBJ1-1, is DTGVSQNPRHKITKRGQNVTFRCDPISEHNRLYWYRQTLGQGPEFLTYFQNEAQLEKSRLLSDRFSAERPKGSFSTLEIQRTEQGDSAMYLCASSPPGNTEAFFGQGTRLTVV.